These 28 T cell receptor beta chains originate from one sample sequenced in a study of shared clonotypes between healthy human individuals (dated by TCRdb to about 2020). The library relied on the immunoSEQ multiplex PCR assay. This immuneACCESS table, as held by TCRdb, lists in-frame sequences with V and J called but not all clones. Of the missing ones, under half trace to an unresolved V gene in checked studies; the others have no known cause. The sample table shows more than 850,000 clones, and roughly 74% are seen once. 0.52% of the sample is held by the ten biggest clonotypes. Sequencing was performed on memory CD4+ T cells from PBMCs. In the paper's terms, the cell subset or site label means: CD45RA-negative fraction. The receptors stem from a man younger than 35 in good health. Some clones in this sample may be carry-over from other donors' samples.

The chain uses TRBV9 and TRBJ2-1, with TRBD2 identical over 14 bases. The CDR3 is 16 residues long. With V trimmed by 3 bases and J by 8 bases, 7 bases remained unmatched. The germline V gene has CDR1 SGDLS and CDR2 YYNGEE. CDR3 sequence (DNA): TGTGCCAGCAGCGCCAGGACTAGCGGGAGGAGGGATGAGCAGTTCTTC. It translates to CASSARTSGRRDEQFF.

The chain's CDR3 is CASSQGFGNSGANVLTF. Here the CDR3 DNA reads TGTGCCAGCAGCCAAGGTTTTGGGAACTCTGGGGCCAACGTCCTGACTTTC. The chain links TRBV14 to TRBJ2-6; unclear D gene. Between the trimmed V and J ends, which lost 1 base and 0 bases, there was a span of 10 bases. The length of the CDR3 is 17 residues. Germline V lookup: CDR1 SGHDN, CDR2 FVKESK.

This chain uses TRBV7-2 with TRBJ1-6; D might be TRBD1 (5 bases). V was pared by 3 bases and J by 7 bases, with 16 bases between. The CDR3 is 16 amino acids. Germline assignment: CDR1 SGHTA and CDR2 FQGNSA. CDR3 nucleotide sequence: TGTGCCAGCAGCTTTTTACCGGGACGGGAGAATTCACCCCTCCACTTT. Translating it yields CASSFLPGRENSPLHF.

DNA of the CDR3: TGTGCCAGCTCACCGCCTATTGGGCAGCCCTTAGCCAAAAACATTCAGTACTTC. Translation gives CASSPPIGQPLAKNIQYF. V and J are TRBV18 and TRBJ2-4; no clear D. Trimming left V 3 bases short and J 0 bases short, with 18 bases between. This CDR3 spans 18 amino acids. Germline CDR1 KGHSH, CDR2 LQKENI.

In nucleotides, the CDR3 is TGTGCCAGCAATAGTTTTTACACCGGGGAGCTGTTTTTT. Residues: CASNSFYTGELFF. The rearrangement uses TRBV11-2 and TRBJ2-2, with no clear D. Germline V lookup: CDR1 SGHAT, CDR2 FQNNGV. The CDR3 is made up of 13 amino acids. With 7 bases removed from V and 3 bases from J, the gap between germline ends came to 9 bases.

This rearrangement joins TRBV7-6 to TRBJ1-3, with D possibly TRBD1 on 5 matching bases. Germline-derived CDR1 and CDR2 are SGHVS and FNYEAQ. The CDR3 sequence is 16 residues long. V gave up 5 bases and J gave up 0 bases, with 14 bases separating them. The CDR3 spells CASSRDSTTSGNTIYF. The CDR3 DNA reads as TGTGCCAGCAGCCGAGACAGCACAACCTCTGGAAACACCATATATTTT.

The CDR3 coding sequence is TGTGCCAGTAGTATCTCCGCAGGGACCACTGAAGCTTTCTTT. This sequence encodes CASSISAGTTEAFF. The chain combines TRBV19 with TRBJ1-1; possibly TRBD1 for D (5 bases). This CDR3 is 14 amino acids long. The V gene's germline CDR1 is LNHDA and CDR2 SQIVND (reference sequence). V was clipped by 3 bases and J by 4 bases, with 12 bases between them.

This clone was picked up a small number of times. The chain is built from TRBV13 and TRBJ2-3; D possibly corresponds to TRBD2 (6 bases). The germline gives CDR1 PRHDT, CDR2 FYEKMQ (reference sequence). Trimming removed 4 bases from V and 6 bases from J, with 14 bases in between. The CDR3 consists of 14 residues. The CDR3 spells CASSSGGLIDTQYF. The CDR3 coding sequence is TGTGCCAGCAGCTCCGGTGGACTAATCGATACGCAGTATTTT.

The chain recombines TRBV25-1 with TRBJ1-1; possible D gene TRBD1, 6 bases. The length of the CDR3 is 13 residues. Germline V gene sequence: CDR1 MGHDK, CDR2 SYGVNS. Trimming removed 11 bases at V and 4 bases at J, with 17 bases between. The chain's CDR3 is CAPAIRGATEAFF. DNA for the CDR3: TGTGCCCCTGCTATAAGGGGGGCCACTGAAGCTTTCTTT.

The V gene is TRBV4-1, the J gene TRBJ1-2; TRBD1 agrees at 11 bases. CDR1 and CDR2 (germline): MGHRA, YSYEKL. The V segment lost 3 bases and the J segment 5 bases; nucleotides outside the gene matches: 5. The CDR3 consists of 15 residues. The CDR3 is CASSQADRGLYGYTF. DNA of the CDR3: TGCGCCAGCAGCCAGGCGGACAGGGGGCTTTATGGCTACACCTTC.

This sequence joins TRBV2 and TRBJ2-3; D gene ambiguous. The CDR3 covers 12 residues. The V gene lost 5 bases and the J gene lost 5 bases, with 8 bases spanning the gap. Per the germline V gene, CDR1 is SNHLY and CDR2 is FYNNEI. CDR3 nucleotide sequence: TGTGCCAGCAGTCAAACTGGAGATACGCAGTATTTT. Translation gives CASSQTGDTQYF.

The chain joins TRBV7-9 to TRBJ2-7, with TRBD2 as a possible D gene (5 bases). The CDR3 consists of 13 residues. The germline V and J ends were trimmed by 5 bases and 2 bases, with 10 bases remaining between them. Germline V gene sequence: CDR1 SEHNR, CDR2 FQNEAQ (reference sequence). The CDR3 DNA is TGTGCCAGCAGCCGGGCGGGCCCCTACGAGCAGTACTTC. It encodes CASSRAGPYEQYF.

The chain has TRBV27 and TRBJ2-2, with TRBD2 identical over 11 bases. Germline CDR1 MNHEY, CDR2 SMNVEV (reference sequence). The V segment lost 7 bases and the J segment 7 bases; nucleotides outside the gene matches: 11. The CDR3 length is 16 residues. The CDR3 DNA sequence: TGTGCCAGCAAGGTCCTAGCGGGAGGACAGAACGGGGAGCTGTTTTTT. Translation: CASKVLAGGQNGELFF.

The J gene is TRBJ2-1, the V gene TRBV15; 7 nucleotides line up with TRBD2. V dropped 1 base and J dropped 5; count of bases not matched to a gene: 5. Germline V CDR1 and CDR2: LNHNV, YYDKDF (reference sequence). The CDR3 is 15 residues long. CDR3 residues: CATSRAVGGNNEQFF. The CDR3 DNA sequence: TGTGCCACCAGCAGAGCAGTGGGGGGGAACAATGAGCAGTTCTTC. Variable domain in full (rest from reference TRBV15 and TRBJ2-1): DAMVIQNPRYQVTQFGKPVTLSCSQTLNHNVMYWYQQKSSQAPKLLFHYYDKDFNNEADTPDNFQSRRPNTSFCFLDIRSPGLGDTAMYLCATSRAVGGNNEQFFGPGTRLTVL.

The chain is built from TRBV11-2 and TRBJ1-2; the D is unclear. V was trimmed by 0 bases and J by 7 bases, leaving 12 bases between them. Germline V gene sequence: CDR1 SGHAT, CDR2 FQNNGV. The CDR3 loop spans 14 amino acids. CDR3 sequence: CASSLESGRGGYTF. In DNA form, the CDR3 reads TGTGCCAGCAGCTTAGAATCGGGCAGAGGTGGCTACACCTTC.

CDR3 region: CASSEEGGFYNEQFF. CDR3 nucleotide sequence: TGTGCCAGCAGTGAAGAGGGTGGGTTCTACAATGAGCAGTTCTTC. The rearrangement links TRBV6-1 to TRBJ2-1; D is undetermined. Germline V lookup: CDR1 MNHNS, CDR2 SASEGT. The V and J ends lost 1 base and 3 bases respectively, with 10 bases between them. The CDR3 runs 15 residues.

V usage is TRBV11-2 and J usage is TRBJ1-2; a possible D gene is TRBD1 (5 bases). Germline V gives CDR1 SGHAT, CDR2 FQNNGV. The CDR3 spans 14 residues. V was shortened by 2 bases and J by 2 bases, with 9 bases between the two germline ends. The CDR3: CASSLTGLNYGYTF. DNA for the CDR3: TGTGCCAGCAGCTTAACAGGCCTCAACTATGGCTACACCTTC.

J is TRBJ2-5 and V is TRBV5-6; no clear D. The ends were cut back, 0 bases at V and 5 bases at J, with 14 bases in the middle. Germline V gives CDR1 SGHDT, CDR2 YYEEEE. The CDR3 totals 15 residues. CDR3 sequence: CASSLVGVQQETQYF. CDR3 nucleotides: TGTGCCAGCAGCTTGGTTGGGGTGCAACAGGAGACCCAGTACTTC.

J is TRBJ1-4 and V is TRBV18, with TRBD1 as a possible D gene (6 bases). CDR3 length equals 13 residues. Looked up from germline, CDR1 is KGHSH and CDR2 is LQKENI. V lost 2 bases and J lost 5, with 6 bases in between. CDR3 loop: CASSPGGNEKLFF. The CDR3 nucleotides read TGTGCCAGCTCACCAGGGGGCAATGAAAAACTGTTTTTT.

V usage is TRBV5-1 and J usage is TRBJ1-2; 8 bases line up with TRBD1. With 2 bases clipped from V and 4 bases from J, the junction kept 7 bases outside the gene matches. The CDR3 runs 15 residues. Germline V gene lookup returns CDR1 SGHRS and CDR2 YFSETQ. CDR3 sequence reads: CASSFTAGGGYGYTF. CDR3 nucleotides: TGCGCCAGCAGCTTTACCGCAGGGGGCGGCTATGGCTACACCTTC.

The chain combines TRBV6-1 with TRBJ1-4; 10 nucleotides match TRBD1. V shed 2 bases and J 8 bases; nucleotides not matched to a gene: 8. The CDR3 totals 16 residues. Germline values: CDR1 MNHNS, CDR2 SASEGT. DNA of the CDR3: TGTGCCAGCAGTGAACTCCCTGGGACAGGGGCCGAAAAACTGTTTTTT. Amino acid sequence: CASSELPGTGAEKLFF.

The chain combines TRBV11-2 with TRBJ1-6; 7 nucleotides match TRBD1. Trimming at V came to 6 bases and at J to 9 bases, leaving 11 bases not matched to a gene. In germline, CDR1 is SGHAT, CDR2 FQNNGV. The CDR3 is 15 amino acids. CDR3 loop: CASSPRDRRFSPLHF. DNA for the CDR3: TGTGCCAGCAGTCCCCGGGACAGAAGATTTTCACCCCTCCACTTT.

The chain joins TRBV7-2 to TRBJ1-5; TRBD1 might be the D (6 bases). Trimming took 1 base from V and 6 from J, leaving 10 bases between them. The CDR3 totals 14 residues. Per the germline V gene, CDR1 is SGHTA and CDR2 is FQGNSA. As DNA, the CDR3 is TGTGCCAGCAGCTTAGTTGGGGGGCCTCAGCCCCAGCATTTT. This encodes CASSLVGGPQPQHF.

The rearrangement links TRBV4-2 to TRBJ1-2; D is undetermined. Deletions cut 0 bases from V and 2 bases from J, with 7 bases between. The CDR3 loop spans 14 amino acids. CDR1 and CDR2 (germline): LGHNA, YNFKEQ. Here the CDR3 DNA reads TGTGCCAGCAGCCAAGACAAAGGGAACTATGGCTACACCTTC. Residues: CASSQDKGNYGYTF.

The chain combines TRBV9 with TRBJ2-2; D unclear. Deletions cut 3 bases from V and 5 bases from J, with 11 bases between. The CDR3 is made up of 14 amino acids. CDR1 SGDLS and CDR2 YYNGEE come from the germline V gene. CDR3: CASSANSRTGELFF. The DNA for the CDR3 is TGTGCCAGCAGCGCGAATAGTCGGACCGGGGAGCTGTTTTTT.

This clone showed up just once. The V and J genes are TRBV10-3 and TRBJ1-2, with D perhaps matching TRBD1 (5 bases). This CDR3 has 14 amino acids. Per germline, CDR1 ENHRY and CDR2 SYGVKD. With 4 bases removed from V and 8 bases from J, the gap between germline ends came to 17 bases. Written as DNA, the CDR3 is TGTGCCATCAGTGTAGGACAATCGGGACGCGGCTACACCTTC. This translates into CAISVGQSGRGYTF.

This rearrangement joins TRBV6-5 to TRBJ1-1, with unresolved D. This CDR3 has 14 amino acids. Germline V lookup: CDR1 MNHEY, CDR2 SVGAGI. Between the trimmed V and J ends, which lost 2 bases and 1 base, there was a span of 8 bases. CDR3 amino acids: CASSYRESNTEAFF. The DNA for the CDR3 is TGTGCCAGCAGTTACAGGGAGTCGAACACTGAAGCTTTCTTT.

This clone was picked up one time. V usage is TRBV28 and J usage is TRBJ1-3; 8 bases fit TRBD1. The J segment lost 4 bases and the V segment lost 5 bases, leaving 7 bases of the junction unmatched. Looked up from germline, CDR1 is MDHEN and CDR2 is SYDVKM. There are 15 residues in the CDR3. The CDR3: CASSPGQGTGNTIYF. The CDR3 DNA reads TGTGCCAGCAGTCCTGGACAGGGAACGGGAAACACCATATATTTT.